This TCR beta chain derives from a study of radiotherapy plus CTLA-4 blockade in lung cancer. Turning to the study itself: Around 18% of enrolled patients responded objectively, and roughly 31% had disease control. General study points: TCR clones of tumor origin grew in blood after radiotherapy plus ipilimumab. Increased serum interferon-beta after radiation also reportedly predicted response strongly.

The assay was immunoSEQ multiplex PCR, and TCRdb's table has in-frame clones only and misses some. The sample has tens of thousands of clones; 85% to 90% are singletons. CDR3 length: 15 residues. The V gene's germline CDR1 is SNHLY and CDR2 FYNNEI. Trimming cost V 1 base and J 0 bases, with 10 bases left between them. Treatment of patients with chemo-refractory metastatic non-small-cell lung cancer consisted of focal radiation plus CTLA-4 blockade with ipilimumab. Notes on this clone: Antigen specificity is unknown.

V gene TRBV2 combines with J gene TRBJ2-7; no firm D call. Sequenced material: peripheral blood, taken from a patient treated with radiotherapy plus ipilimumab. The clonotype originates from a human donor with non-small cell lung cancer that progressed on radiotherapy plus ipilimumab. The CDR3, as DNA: TGTGCCAGCAGTGAAGGGCCAGAGAGCTCCTACGAGCAGTACTTC. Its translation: CASSEGPESSYEQYF.